A selection of T cell receptor beta chains follows, all from one sample in a study. TCRdb re-called the 5' RACE reads with MiXCR, one entry per CDR3 protein. This sample has about 42,000 distinct CDR3 sequences, with 22% found just once. Sequencing was done on a sample of Tregs sorted from blood. The source is a female donor with breast cancer. Each CDR3 is given with its conserved first and last residue. D genes are given only for firm matches. A clone size is listed for some rows: how often the clone was seen (once, few, many), or a class if it is expanded.

J gene	V gene	clone size	D gene	CDR3 DNA	CDR3 protein
TRBJ2-5	TRBV5-5	.	.	TGTGCCAGCAGCGTCACGGGAGCCCAAGAGACCCAGTACTTC	CASSVTGAQETQYF
TRBJ2-5	TRBV7-9	.	.	TGTGCCAGCAGCTTCTCGCTAGGAGAGACCCAGTACTTC	CASSFSLGETQYF
TRBJ2-2	TRBV11-2	few	.	TGTGCCAGCAGCTTAGACTGGAACACCGGGGAGCTGTTTTTT	CASSLDWNTGELFF
TRBJ2-7	TRBV27	many	.	TGTGCCAGCAGTTTTTCCCCCCAAGCCCACGAGCAGTACTTC	CASSFSPQAHEQYF
TRBJ2-2	TRBV20-1	few	TRBD2	TGCAGTGCTAGAGATCTACAGTCGGGAGGGCCGTACACCGGGGAGCTGTTTTTT	CSARDLQSGGPYTGELFF
TRBJ1-2	TRBV28	few	.	TGTGCCAGCAGTTCTTTAACCGGTTGGGTCCATGGCTACACCTTC	CASSSLTGWVHGYTF
TRBJ1-2	TRBV12-3/TRBV12-4	few	.	TGTGCCAGCAGCTCAGGTGCGGGGCGAAGCTATGGCTACACCTTC	CASSSGAGRSYGYTF
TRBJ2-5	TRBV29-1	many	TRBD2	TGCAGCGCTAGCGGGAGTTTCTTCCAAGAGACCCAGTACTTC	CSASGSFFQETQYF
TRBJ2-3	TRBV6-2/TRBV6-3	few	TRBD2	TGTGCCAGCAGTCCGGGACTAGCCACAGATACGCAGTATTTT	CASSPGLATDTQYF
TRBJ2-7	TRBV2	.	.	TGTGCCAGCAGTAGGGGGTCGGGGGAGCAGTACTTC	CASSRGSGEQYF
TRBJ2-5	TRBV7-2	.	TRBD1	TGTGCCAGCAGCCCATGGGACAGATTAATCGTGACCCAGTACTTC	CASSPWDRLIVTQYF
TRBJ1-5	TRBV27	many	.	TGTGCCAGCAGTTACCGAGAGTATCAGCCCCAGCATTTT	CASSYREYQPQHF
TRBJ1-1	TRBV20-1	many	.	TGCAGTGCTTTCGGGCGGGCTCCCTCGAACACTGAAGCTTTCTTT	CSAFGRAPSNTEAFF
TRBJ2-5	TRBV7-6	medium-sized	.	TGTGCCAGCAGCTTACGGGCCCTGGGGACCCAGTACTTC	CASSLRALGTQYF
TRBJ2-7	TRBV7-9	.	.	TGTGCCAGCAGCTTCACGACAGGCTCCTACGAGCAGTACTTC	CASSFTTGSYEQYF
TRBJ1-2	TRBV19	.	.	TGTGCCAGTAGTATCCTGGCAGGCGGCTATGGCTACACCTTC	CASSILAGGYGYTF
TRBJ1-4	TRBV29-1	many	.	TGCAGCGGAATACCGGGAGATGGAGAAAAACTGTTTTTT	CSGIPGDGEKLFF
TRBJ2-1	TRBV4-3	.	.	TGCGCCAGCAGCCAAGAGGGGGATCGAGCGACTGAGCAGTTCTTC	CASSQEGDRATEQFF
TRBJ2-7	TRBV27	.	.	TGTGCCAGCAGAGGGGGGGTCCACGAGCAGTACTTC	CASRGGVHEQYF
TRBJ2-5	TRBV6-2/TRBV6-3	.	.	TGTGCCAGCAGTTACGACATCCAAGAGACCCAGTACTTC	CASSYDIQETQYF
TRBJ1-1	TRBV12-3/TRBV12-4	many	.	TGTGCCAGCAGTTTAAACAGGTACACTGAAGCTTTCTTT	CASSLNRYTEAFF
TRBJ1-3	TRBV9	many	.	TGTGCCAGCACCTCCGGATCGAGCTCTGGAAACACCATATATTTT	CASTSGSSSGNTIYF
TRBJ1-1	TRBV5-5	many	.	TGTGCCAGCAGCTTGAAAGCAATGAACACTGAAGCTTTCTTT	CASSLKAMNTEAFF
TRBJ2-7	TRBV6-2/TRBV6-3	few	.	TGTGCCAGCAGTTTCAGGGTGACAAGCTCCTACGAGCAGTACTTC	CASSFRVTSSYEQYF
TRBJ2-6	TRBV5-1	many	.	TGCGCCAGCAGCTTGTTCTTTGGGGCAGGGGCCGGAGGGGCCAACGTCCTGACTTTC	CASSLFFGAGAGGANVLTF
TRBJ2-7	TRBV9	few	TRBD1	TGTGCCAGCAGTGGTGGACAGGGGATCTACGAGCAGTACTTC	CASSGGQGIYEQYF
TRBJ2-1	TRBV11-3	many	.	TGTGCCAGCAGCCTTCCCGGCGGGCCCAACAATGAGCAGTTCTTC	CASSLPGGPNNEQFF
TRBJ2-1	TRBV15	.	TRBD2	TGTGCCACCAGCATCGGGTCCCTTAGCGGGAGCGGATACAATGAGCAGTTCTTC	CATSIGSLSGSGYNEQFF
TRBJ2-1	TRBV5-5	.	.	TGTGCCAGCACCCTCTGGGGACCACACAATGAGCAGTTCTTC	CASTLWGPHNEQFF
TRBJ2-5	TRBV7-2	many	.	TGTGCCAGCAGCTTAGATGGGGAAGAAGAGACCCAGTACTTC	CASSLDGEEETQYF
TRBJ2-1	TRBV6-1	.	.	TGTGCCAGCAGCCTGACAGGATCCCCAAGGGATGAGCAGTTCTTC	CASSLTGSPRDEQFF
TRBJ1-1	TRBV6-1	large	TRBD1	TGTGCCAGCCCGTTGGGGCAGGGGGCCCACGGAGCTTTCTTT	CASPLGQGAHGAFF
TRBJ2-2	TRBV5-1	many	TRBD2	TGCGCCAGCAGCGATCTAGCGGGAGCTTCTTCGAACACCGGGGAGCTGTTTTTT	CASSDLAGASSNTGELFF
TRBJ1-5	TRBV12-3/TRBV12-4	few	TRBD1	TGTGCCAGCGCCGGGACAGGGGGAGGGCAGCCCCAGCATTTT	CASAGTGGGQPQHF
TRBJ2-7	TRBV6-1	.	TRBD2	TGTGCCAGCAAGTCGACTAGCGGGAGCTCCTACGAGCAGTACTTC	CASKSTSGSSYEQYF
TRBJ2-7	TRBV29-1	many	TRBD1	TGCAGCGTTGCAGGGGGCCCCCTCCAACCACCGGATTACGAGCAGTACTTC	CSVAGGPLQPPDYEQYF
TRBJ2-3	TRBV5-1	.	TRBD2	TGCGCCAGCAGCATCCCTAGCGGGGGCTACAGCACAGATACGCAGTATTTT	CASSIPSGGYSTDTQYF
TRBJ2-3	TRBV11-2	.	TRBD2	TGTGCCAGCAGCAAGACTAGCGGGAGAGTAACAGATACGCAGTATTTT	CASSKTSGRVTDTQYF
TRBJ2-1	TRBV5-5	medium-sized	TRBD2	TGTGCCAGCAGCCGGGAGGACAATGAGCAGTTCTTC	CASSREDNEQFF
TRBJ2-3	TRBV6-2/TRBV6-3	few	.	TGTGCCAGCCGGTTGAGGGAGTCGGATACGCAGTATTTT	CASRLRESDTQYF
TRBJ2-1	TRBV7-9	.	.	TGTGCCAGCAGCTTCTGGGACACCTCCTACAATGAGCAGTTCTTC	CASSFWDTSYNEQFF
TRBJ2-2	TRBV5-6	few	.	TGTGCCAGCAGCTCCAAAGTGGCGTATCAACGTTACGGGGAGCTGTTTTTT	CASSSKVAYQRYGELFF
TRBJ1-1	TRBV25-1	few	.	TGTGCCAGCAGAAAAGGCGGGTGGTTTCCCACTGAAGCTTTCTTT	CASRKGGWFPTEAFF
TRBJ2-2	TRBV12-3/TRBV12-4	.	.	TGTGCCAGCAGTTCGGCCGGGGAGCTGTTTTTT	CASSSAGELFF
TRBJ2-7	TRBV27	many	.	TGTGCCAGCAGTTTATCGGGAGTCTCCTACGAGCAGTACTTC	CASSLSGVSYEQYF
TRBJ2-3	TRBV2	.	.	TGTACCAGCATGGTTAGCGAGACCACAGATACGCAGTATTTT	CTSMVSETTDTQYF
TRBJ2-1	TRBV11-2	few	TRBD2	TGTGCCAGCAGCTTAATACTGCTAGCGGGAGGGGAATACAATGAGCAGTTCTTC	CASSLILLAGGEYNEQFF
TRBJ1-5	TRBV11-2	.	.	TGTGCCAGCAGCTTAGATGGTCAGGACCACAATCAGCCCCAGCATTTT	CASSLDGQDHNQPQHF
TRBJ2-5	TRBV5-1	many	TRBD2	TGCGCCAGCAGCCCACTAGCGGGAAGGGAGACCCAGTACTTC	CASSPLAGRETQYF
TRBJ2-1	TRBV5-1	.	.	TGCGCCAGCAGTTTTGGACGGAGTTTTTTCTTC	CASSFGRSFFF
TRBJ2-2	TRBV20-1	many	.	TGCAGTGCTAGTCCGCGGGCCCGGGGAACCGGGGAGCTGTTTTTT	CSASPRARGTGELFF
TRBJ2-3	TRBV20-1	many	.	TGCAGTGCTAGAGATTGGCGGGACCGCACAGATACGCAGTATTTT	CSARDWRDRTDTQYF
TRBJ2-7	TRBV4-1	medium-sized	.	TGCGCCAGCAGCCAAGTTTGGGACCATAACTACGAGCAGTACTTC	CASSQVWDHNYEQYF
TRBJ2-4	TRBV4-1	few	.	TGCGCCAGCAGCCATGAAACAGGGGCCAAAAACATTCAGTACTTC	CASSHETGAKNIQYF
TRBJ1-5	TRBV6-1	few	TRBD1	TGTGCCAGCAAGCAGGGGGCTCCCAATCAGCCCCAGCATTTT	CASKQGAPNQPQHF
TRBJ1-4	TRBV20-1	few	.	TGCAGTGCTAGAGGGCGAGGGAATGAAAAACTGTTTTTT	CSARGRGNEKLFF
TRBJ2-4	TRBV4-1	few	.	TGCGCCAGCAGCCAAGATCCACAGGGAGCTTCCAAAAACATTCAGTACTTC	CASSQDPQGASKNIQYF
TRBJ1-6	TRBV9	many	TRBD1	TGTGCCAGCACCCGGACAGGGGTTGGTTCACCCCTCCACTTT	CASTRTGVGSPLHF